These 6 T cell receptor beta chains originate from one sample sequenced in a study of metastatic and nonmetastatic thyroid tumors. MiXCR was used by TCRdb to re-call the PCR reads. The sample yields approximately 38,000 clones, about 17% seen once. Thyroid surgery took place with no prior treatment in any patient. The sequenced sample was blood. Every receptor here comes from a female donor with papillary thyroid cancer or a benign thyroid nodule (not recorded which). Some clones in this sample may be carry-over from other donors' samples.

CDR3 DNA: TGTGCCAGCAGGGCAGACAGGGGCGCTGGGGAGCAGTACTTC. It specifies CASRADRGAGEQYF. The rearrangement links TRBV12-3 or TRBV12-4 to TRBJ2-7, with TRBD1 matching 8 bases. The J segment lost 7 bases and the V segment lost 6 bases, leaving 11 bases of the junction unmatched. CDR3 length equals 14 residues.

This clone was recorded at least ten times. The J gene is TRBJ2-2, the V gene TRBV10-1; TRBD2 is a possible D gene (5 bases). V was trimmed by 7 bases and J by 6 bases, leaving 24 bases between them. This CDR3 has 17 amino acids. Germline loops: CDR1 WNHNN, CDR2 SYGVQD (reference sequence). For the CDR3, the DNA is TGCGCCAGCAAAGTCCCCCAGGTTTACCCGAGGGCCGGGGAGCTGTTTTTT. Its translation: CASKVPQVYPRAGELFF.

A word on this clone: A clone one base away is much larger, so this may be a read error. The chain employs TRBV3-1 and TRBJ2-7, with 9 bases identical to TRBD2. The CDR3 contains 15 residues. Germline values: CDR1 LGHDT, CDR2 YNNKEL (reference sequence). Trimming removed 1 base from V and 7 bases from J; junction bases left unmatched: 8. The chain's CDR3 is CASSQASGVPGEQYF. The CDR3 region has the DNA TGTGCCAGCAGCCAAGCTAGCGGGGTGCCAGGGGAGCAGTACTTC.

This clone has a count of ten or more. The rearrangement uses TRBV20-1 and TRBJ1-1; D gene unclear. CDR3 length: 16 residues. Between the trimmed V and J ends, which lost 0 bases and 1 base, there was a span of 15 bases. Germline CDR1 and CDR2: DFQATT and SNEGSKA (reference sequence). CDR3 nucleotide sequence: TGCAGTGCTAGAGATAGAGGGCCCCGAGGGAACACTGAAGCTTTCTTT. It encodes CSARDRGPRGNTEAFF.

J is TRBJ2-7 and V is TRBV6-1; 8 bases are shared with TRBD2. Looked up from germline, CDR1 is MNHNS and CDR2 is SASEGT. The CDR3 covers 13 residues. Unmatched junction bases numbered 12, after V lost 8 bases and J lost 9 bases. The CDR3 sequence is CASVGSGSHVQYF. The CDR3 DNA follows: TGTGCCAGCGTTGGCAGCGGGAGCCACGTGCAGTACTTC.

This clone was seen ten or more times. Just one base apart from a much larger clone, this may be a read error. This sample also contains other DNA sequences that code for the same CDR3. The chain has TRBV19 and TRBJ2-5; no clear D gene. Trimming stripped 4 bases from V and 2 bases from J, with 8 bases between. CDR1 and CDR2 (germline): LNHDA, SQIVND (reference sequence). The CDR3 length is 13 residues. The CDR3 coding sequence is TGTGCCAGTAGTACCGACGGGCAAGAGACCCAGTACTTC. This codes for CASSTDGQETQYF.